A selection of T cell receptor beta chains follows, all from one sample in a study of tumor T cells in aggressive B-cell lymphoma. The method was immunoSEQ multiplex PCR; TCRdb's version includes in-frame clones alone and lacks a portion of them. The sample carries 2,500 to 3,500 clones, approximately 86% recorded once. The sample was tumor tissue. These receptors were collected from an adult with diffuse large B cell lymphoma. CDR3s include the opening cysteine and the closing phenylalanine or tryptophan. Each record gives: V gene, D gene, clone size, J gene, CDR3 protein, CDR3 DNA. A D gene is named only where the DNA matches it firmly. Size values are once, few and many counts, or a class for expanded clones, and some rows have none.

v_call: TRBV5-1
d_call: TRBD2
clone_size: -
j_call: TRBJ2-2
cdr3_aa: CASGGLLAANTGELFF
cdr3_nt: TGCGCCAGCGGCGGTCTGCTAGCGGCGAACACCGGGGAGCTGTTTTTT

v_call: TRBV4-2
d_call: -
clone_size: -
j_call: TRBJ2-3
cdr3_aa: CASSQVAPTDTQYF
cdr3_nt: TGTGCCAGCAGCCAAGTGGCCCCAACAGATACGCAGTATTTT

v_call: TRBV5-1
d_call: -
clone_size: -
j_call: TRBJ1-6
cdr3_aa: CASSPGQLNSPLHF
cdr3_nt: TGCGCCAGCAGCCCTGGACAGCTTAATTCACCCCTCCACTTT

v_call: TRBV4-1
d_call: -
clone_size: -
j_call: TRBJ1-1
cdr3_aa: CASSQDAGWAFF
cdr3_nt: TGCGCCAGCAGCCAAGATGCGGGATGGGCTTTCTTT

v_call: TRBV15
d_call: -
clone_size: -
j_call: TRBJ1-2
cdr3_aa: CATSGGATYGYTF
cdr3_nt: TGTGCCACCAGCGGGGGGGCTACCTATGGCTACACCTTC

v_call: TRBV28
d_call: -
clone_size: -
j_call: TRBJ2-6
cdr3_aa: CASSLSGSGANVLTF
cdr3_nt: TGTGCCAGCAGTTTATCAGGGTCCGGGGCCAACGTCCTGACTTTC

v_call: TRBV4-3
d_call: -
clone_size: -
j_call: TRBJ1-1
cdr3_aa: CASSSNLGGTEAFF
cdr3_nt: TGCGCCAGCAGCTCCAACCTCGGGGGCACTGAAGCTTTCTTT

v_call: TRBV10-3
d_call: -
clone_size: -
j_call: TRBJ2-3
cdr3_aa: CAISESTGDTQYF
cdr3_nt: TGTGCCATCAGTGAGTCAACGGGAGATACGCAGTATTTT

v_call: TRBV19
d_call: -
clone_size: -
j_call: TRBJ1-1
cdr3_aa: CASNLQERYTEAFF
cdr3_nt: TGTGCCAGTAACCTTCAGGAAAGGTACACTGAAGCTTTCTTT

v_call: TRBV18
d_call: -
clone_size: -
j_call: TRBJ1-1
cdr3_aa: CASSPSRVGTEAFF
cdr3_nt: TGTGCCAGCTCACCAAGCAGGGTGGGGACTGAAGCTTTCTTT

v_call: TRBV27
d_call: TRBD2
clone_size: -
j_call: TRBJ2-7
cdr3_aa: CASTRRWGGSYEQYF
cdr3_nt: TGTGCCAGCACCCGCCGTTGGGGGGGCTCCTACGAGCAGTACTTC

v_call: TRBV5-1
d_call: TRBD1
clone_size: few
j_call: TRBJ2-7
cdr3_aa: CASSKTGTSLYEQYF
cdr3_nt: TGCGCCAGCAGCAAGACAGGGACGTCCCTCTACGAGCAGTACTTC

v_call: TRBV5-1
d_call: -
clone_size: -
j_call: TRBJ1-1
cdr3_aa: CASSLGTLNTEAFF
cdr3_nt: TGCGCCAGCAGCTTGGGGACTTTGAACACTGAAGCTTTCTTT

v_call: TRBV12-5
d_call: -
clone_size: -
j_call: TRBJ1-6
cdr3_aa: CASGLGTASPLHF
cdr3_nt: TGTGCTAGTGGTTTGGGAACAGCTTCACCCCTCCACTTT

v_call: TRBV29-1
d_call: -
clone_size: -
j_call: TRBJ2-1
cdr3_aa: CSVEAIREAEQFF
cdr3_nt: TGCAGCGTTGAAGCAATCAGGGAGGCTGAGCAGTTCTTC

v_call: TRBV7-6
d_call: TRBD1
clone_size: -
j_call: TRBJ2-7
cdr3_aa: CASSPWTGSYEQYF
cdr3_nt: TGTGCCAGCAGCCCATGGACAGGGTCGTACGAGCAGTACTTC

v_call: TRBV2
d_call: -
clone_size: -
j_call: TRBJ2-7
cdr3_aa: CASTDDRRYEQYF
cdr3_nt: TGTGCCAGCACCGATGACAGAAGATACGAGCAGTACTTC

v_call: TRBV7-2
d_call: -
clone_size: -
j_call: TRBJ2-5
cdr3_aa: CASSLRGGETQYF
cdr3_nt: TGTGCCAGCAGCCTCAGGGGAGGGGAGACCCAGTACTTC

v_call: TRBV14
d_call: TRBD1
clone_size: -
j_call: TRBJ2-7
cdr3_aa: CASSMTGGSYEQYF
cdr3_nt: TGTGCCAGCAGCATGACAGGGGGCAGCTACGAGCAGTACTTC

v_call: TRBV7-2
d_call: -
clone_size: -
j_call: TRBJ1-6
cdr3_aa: CASSRGSLNSPLHF
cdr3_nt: TGTGCCAGCAGCCGGGGGTCACTCAATTCACCCCTCCACTTT

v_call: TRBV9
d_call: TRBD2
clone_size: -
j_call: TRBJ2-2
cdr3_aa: CASSVGSTSGNTGELFF
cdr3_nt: TGTGCCAGCAGCGTAGGGTCGACTAGCGGAAACACCGGGGAGCTGTTTTTT

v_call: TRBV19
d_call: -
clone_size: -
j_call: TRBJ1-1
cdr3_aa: CASNFANTEAFF
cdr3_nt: TGTGCCAGTAACTTCGCGAACACTGAAGCTTTCTTT

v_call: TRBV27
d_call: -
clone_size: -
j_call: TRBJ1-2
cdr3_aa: CASKQRGGGYTF
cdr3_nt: TGTGCCAGCAAGCAAAGGGGAGGAGGCTACACCTTC